What follows are 6 T cell receptor beta chains derived from one specimen sequenced in a study of cytomegalovirus exposure and HLA in healthy donors. PCR primers comprised 60 Vbeta and 13 Jbeta primers. Measured with immunoSEQ multiplex PCR; TCRdb has only the in-frame clones, and not every one. The table has about 190,000 clones, 80% seen once. The sequencing input was PBMCs. All receptors derive from a middle-aged woman in good health and CMV-seronegative.

The rearrangement joins TRBV19 to TRBJ1-1, with D hard to call. In germline, CDR1 is LNHDA, CDR2 SQIVND (reference sequence). The CDR3 is 16 residues long. V gave up 4 bases and J gave up 4 bases, with 19 bases separating them. CDR3 in DNA: TGTGCCAGTAGTACCCGGGATGGTCTGCGCGGCACTGAAGCTTTCTTT. Translating gives CASSTRDGLRGTEAFF.

The chain joins TRBV5-6 to TRBJ1-6, with D possibly TRBD1 on 6 matching bases. The germline V gene has CDR1 SGHDT and CDR2 YYEEEE. V shed 1 base and J shed 0 bases, with 14 bases lying between them. The CDR3 has 18 amino acids. In DNA, the CDR3 is TGTGCCAGCAGCTTGAGGCCCACAGGGTACTCCTATAATTCACCCCTCCACTTT. Protein sequence: CASSLRPTGYSYNSPLHF.

This chain links TRBV5-4 with TRBJ2-1; tentatively, D is TRBD1 (5 bases). From germline, CDR1 is SGHNT and CDR2 YYREEE (reference sequence). Deletions cut 0 bases from V and 0 bases from J, with 13 bases between. The length of the CDR3 is 17 residues. The CDR3 sequence is CASSLVSGPSSYNEQFF. CDR3 coding DNA: TGTGCCAGCAGCTTGGTTTCAGGGCCGAGCTCCTACAATGAGCAGTTCTTC.

The V gene is TRBV5-4, the J gene TRBJ2-1; 8 bases are shared with TRBD1. The CDR3 spans 18 residues. J gave up 5 bases and V 1 base, and 14 bases lay outside the gene matches. Germline V gene data show CDR1 as SGHNT and CDR2 as YYREEE (reference sequence). The CDR3: CASSLPLVRTGINNEQFF. The CDR3, as DNA: TGTGCCAGCAGCTTGCCCTTGGTTCGGACAGGGATTAACAATGAGCAGTTCTTC.

The chain carries TRBV5-5 and TRBJ2-3, with 7 positions matching TRBD2. The V gene's germline CDR1 is SGHKS and CDR2 YYEKEE (reference sequence). The trim removed 4 bases at V and 2 bases at J, leaving 4 bases unmatched. This CDR3 contains 14 residues. As DNA, the CDR3 is TGTGCCAGCAGCCTCCGGGACTACACAGATACGCAGTATTTT. This codes for CASSLRDYTDTQYF.

The chain carries TRBV7-3 and TRBJ2-1, with D possibly TRBD2 on 7 matching bases. Germline V lookup: CDR1 SGHTA, CDR2 FQGTGA. This CDR3 has 14 amino acids. V shed 5 bases and J shed 7 bases, with 15 bases lying between them. The CDR3 DNA is TGTGCCAGCAGCGCTTTTAGGGGGGGGAATGAGCAGTTCTTC. It encodes CASSAFRGGNEQFF.